These 31 T cell receptor beta chains were sequenced from one sample in a study of blood T cell repertoires in COVID-19. Produced via immunoSEQ multiplex PCR; TCRdb's table is partial and in-frame only. Of some 160,000 clones listed, around 90% are singletons. The sample taken for sequencing was peripheral blood. The receptors derive from a woman of 80 years or more with COVID-19, enrolled during active disease.

The chain uses TRBV9 and TRBJ2-7; TRBD1 matches 10 bases. CDR1 is SGDLS, CDR2 YYNGEE, per germline. V lost 2 bases, J lost 5 bases, and 7 bases stayed unmatched. The CDR3 spans 15 residues. CDR3 region: CASSVTGQGNHEQYF. Written as DNA, the CDR3 is TGTGCCAGCAGCGTGACGGGACAGGGGAACCACGAGCAGTACTTC.

This rearrangement joins TRBV29-1 to TRBJ2-7; D not certain. Trimming shortened V by 1 base and J by 6 bases, and 10 bases separated the two germline ends. Germline V CDR1 and CDR2: SQVTM, ANQGSEA. The CDR3 consists of 12 residues. The CDR3 spells CSVEAASGEQYF. DNA of the CDR3: TGCAGCGTTGAAGCGGCTAGTGGCGAGCAGTACTTC.

The chain combines TRBV19 with TRBJ2-5; 8 bases are a match to TRBD1. Germline CDR1 LNHDA, CDR2 SQIVND (reference sequence). Germline trimming cut 3 bases from V and 0 bases from J; bases unmatched to any gene: 0. This CDR3 is 14 amino acids long. CDR3 protein: CASSMGQDQETQYF. The CDR3 DNA is TGTGCCAGTAGTATGGGACAGGACCAAGAGACCCAGTACTTC.

This clone is a singleton in its sample. The chain recombines TRBV19 with TRBJ2-2, with TRBD2 as a possible D gene (5 bases). Germline assignment: CDR1 LNHDA and CDR2 SQIVND (reference sequence). CDR3 size: 15 residues. The V end lost 1 base, the J end lost 4 bases, and 10 bases lay between the germline ends. The CDR3 DNA is TGTGCCAGTAGTATAGGCAGGACTTCCACCGGGGAGCTGTTTTTT. Residues: CASSIGRTSTGELFF.

This chain connects TRBV2 to TRBJ1-2; D is uncertain. V lost 5 bases and J lost 4, with 8 bases in between. CDR1 SNHLY and CDR2 FYNNEI come from the germline V gene. This CDR3 has 12 residues. CDR3 residues: CASSPYAYGYTF. CDR3 nucleotide sequence: TGTGCCAGCAGTCCCTATGCCTATGGCTACACCTTC. The entire variable domain, with the rest obtained from reference TRBV2 and TRBJ1-2, is as follows: EPEVTQTPSHQVTQMGQEVILRCVPISNHLYFYWYRQILGQKVEFLVSFYNNEISEKSEIFDDQFSVERPDGSNFTLKIRSTKLEDSAMYFCASSPYAYGYTFGSGTRLTVV.

V and J are TRBV5-1 and TRBJ2-1; 14 bases are a match to TRBD2. The CDR3 sequence is 15 residues long. V trimming: 8 bases; J trimming: 1 base; junction bases outside the gene matches: 2. Germline assignment: CDR1 SGHRS and CDR2 YFSETQ. This chain's CDR3 is CASGTSGSSYNEQFF. In nucleotides, the CDR3 is TGCGCCAGTGGGACTAGCGGGAGTTCCTACAATGAGCAGTTCTTC.

This clone occurred once. The V and J genes are TRBV5-4 and TRBJ1-3; D is ambiguous. This CDR3 spans 16 amino acids. The germline V gene has CDR1 SGHNT and CDR2 YYREEE (reference sequence). Trimming took off 0 bases at V and 3 bases at J, with 13 bases between the two ends. The CDR3 coding sequence is TGTGCCAGCAGCTTGGCTGGTGGGAGGGTTGGAAACACCATATATTTT. Translated, it gives CASSLAGGRVGNTIYF. Drawing the rest from reference TRBV5-4 and TRBJ1-3, the complete variable domain is ETGVTQSPTHLIKTRGQQVTLRCSSQSGHNTVSWYQQALGQGPQFIFQYYREEENGRGNFPPRFSGLQFPNYSSELNVNALELDDSALYLCASSLAGGRVGNTIYFGEGSWLTVV.

V gene TRBV19 combines with J gene TRBJ2-4; possibly TRBD2 for D (6 bases). The CDR3 consists of 17 residues. CDR1 is LNHDA, CDR2 SQIVND, per germline (reference sequence). V was trimmed by 3 bases and J by 0 bases, leaving 15 bases between them. The CDR3 reads CASSMPEGRLAKNIQYF. CDR3 coding DNA: TGTGCCAGTAGTATGCCGGAGGGACGCTTAGCCAAAAACATTCAGTACTTC.

The chain employs TRBV2 and TRBJ1-2; 8 nucleotides agree with TRBD1. J was trimmed by 7 bases and V by 4 bases; bases with no gene match: 8. This CDR3 spans 14 amino acids. Germline loops: CDR1 SNHLY, CDR2 FYNNEI. The CDR3 nucleotides are TGTGCCAGCAGTGCCCGCAGACAGGGGACTGGCTACACCTTC. The encoded protein is CASSARRQGTGYTF.

The genes are TRBV9 and TRBJ1-6; 7 bases match TRBD1. CDR3 length: 17 residues. CDR1 and CDR2 (germline): SGDLS, YYNGEE. V shed 4 bases, J shed 6 bases, and the junction held 13 bases outside the gene matches. The CDR3 DNA sequence: TGTGCCAGCAGCCCTCAGTCCCAGGGACAGATTAATTCACCCCTCCACTTT. This sequence encodes CASSPQSQGQINSPLHF.

This sequence joins TRBV5-4 and TRBJ1-2; TRBD1 aligns across 11 bases. The junction had 0 bases not matched to a gene; V was cut back by 5 bases and J by 0 bases. This CDR3 has 14 amino acids. The germline V gene encodes CDR1 SGHNT and CDR2 YYREEE (reference sequence). The CDR3 bases are TGTGCCAGCAGGGGACAGGGGGCTAACTATGGCTACACCTTC. Its protein is CASRGQGANYGYTF.

The rearrangement uses TRBV28 and TRBJ2-2; 10 positions match TRBD1. V lost 8 bases to trimming and J lost 3 bases; unmatched junction nucleotides: 18. In germline, CDR1 is MDHEN, CDR2 SYDVKM. The CDR3 extends over 19 amino acids. CDR3 in amino acids: CASSNRDRGWSRDTGELFF. CDR3 DNA sequence: TGTGCCAGCTCAAACCGGGACAGGGGTTGGTCGCGTGACACCGGGGAGCTGTTTTTT.

The genes are TRBV2 and TRBJ2-7; no clear D. Germline CDR1 reads SNHLY; CDR2 reads FYNNEI. This CDR3 contains 11 residues. V gave up 3 bases and J gave up 9 bases, with 9 bases separating them. The CDR3 bases are TGTGCCAGCAGTGAGTTAGAGGTGCAGTACTTC. It yields the protein CASSELEVQYF. Filled out from reference TRBV2 and TRBJ2-7, the complete variable domain reads EPEVTQTPSHQVTQMGQEVILRCVPISNHLYFYWYRQILGQKVEFLVSFYNNEISEKSEIFDDQFSVERPDGSNFTLKIRSTKLEDSAMYFCASSELEVQYFGPGTRLTVT.

The table lists this clone with a few counts. The V and J genes are TRBV6-2 or TRBV6-3 and TRBJ2-1; TRBD2 matches at 10 bases. V lost 0 bases and J lost 10; bases outside the gene matches: 15. The CDR3 has 18 amino acids. Per the germline V gene, CDR1 is MNHEY and CDR2 is SVGEGT. The CDR3 coding sequence is TGTGCCAGCAGTTACTCGAGTAGCGGGAGGTACCGGACCGGGGAGCAGTTCTTC. It is translated as CASSYSSSGRYRTGEQFF.

The chain couples TRBV28 to TRBJ1-1; D uncertain. The V and J ends lost 11 bases and 0 bases respectively, with 13 bases between them. The germline CDR1 and CDR2 sequences are MDHEN and SYDVKM. The CDR3 loop spans 13 amino acids. CDR3 DNA sequence: TGTGCCGCATCCAGGACTATGAACACTGAAGCTTTCTTT. Amino acids: CAASRTMNTEAFF.

The chain couples TRBV4-2 to TRBJ2-3; D perhaps matches TRBD1 (7 bases). With 1 base removed from V and 3 bases from J, the gap between germline ends came to 11 bases. The CDR3 extends over 15 amino acids. CDR1 and CDR2 from the germline V gene are LGHNA and YNFKEQ. Written as DNA, the CDR3 is TGTGCCAGCAGCCAAGGACAGGGAGGAACAGATACGCAGTATTTT. It yields the protein CASSQGQGGTDTQYF.

This chain uses TRBV18 with TRBJ2-7; TRBD1 is a possible D gene (5 bases). The V and J ends lost 3 bases and 6 bases respectively, with 9 bases between them. This CDR3 comprises 12 residues. Per the germline V gene, CDR1 is KGHSH and CDR2 is LQKENI. CDR3 region: CASSPWGAEQYF. For the CDR3, the DNA is TGTGCCAGCTCACCTTGGGGCGCCGAGCAGTACTTC.

This clone was counted a few times. The rearrangement links TRBV7-2 to TRBJ1-1, with D possibly being TRBD1 (5 bases). The CDR3 consists of 14 residues. V shed 4 bases and J shed 0 bases, with 9 bases lying between them. The germline CDR1 and CDR2 sequences are SGHTA and FQGNSA. The CDR3 sequence is CASSSGRVNTEAFF. In DNA form, the CDR3 reads TGTGCCAGCAGCTCTGGCAGGGTGAACACTGAAGCTTTCTTT.

This clone has a handful of counts. V gene TRBV7-2 combines with J gene TRBJ1-4; D unresolved. Germline loops: CDR1 SGHTA, CDR2 FQGNSA. CDR3 length: 15 residues. V was pared by 1 base and J by 0 bases, with 6 bases between. CDR3 region: CASSLGGSTNEKLFF. CDR3 coding DNA: TGTGCCAGCAGCTTAGGCGGCTCAACTAATGAAAAACTGTTTTTT.

The CDR3 sequence is CASNSGADTQYF. The DNA of the CDR3 is TGTGCCAGCAATAGCGGCGCAGATACGCAGTATTTT. The chain links TRBV11-2 to TRBJ2-3; perhaps TRBD2 as D (6 bases). V dropped 7 bases and J dropped 4 bases, with 9 bases sitting between them. This CDR3 region has 12 residues. Germline CDR1 reads SGHAT; CDR2 reads FQNNGV. Full variable domain (outside the CDR3, taken from reference TRBV11-2 and TRBJ2-3): EAGVAQSPRYKIIEKRQSVAFWCNPISGHATLYWYQQILGQGPKLLIQFQNNGVVDDSQLPKDRFSAERLKGVDSTLKIQPAKLEDSAVYLCASNSGADTQYFGPGTRLTVL.

The chain has TRBV5-1 and TRBJ1-4; D unclear. Germline-derived CDR1 and CDR2 are SGHRS and YFSETQ. The CDR3 runs to 14 residues. V was cut by 4 bases and J by 7 bases, with 14 bases left in between. In nucleotides, the CDR3 is TGCGCCAGCAGCGATGGGAGAGCGGGTGAAAAACTGTTTTTT. Translated: CASSDGRAGEKLFF.

Here the CDR3 reads CASSRLAEGYEQYF. CDR3 sequence (DNA): TGTGCCAGCAGCCGACTAGCGGAGGGCTACGAGCAGTACTTC. J is TRBJ2-7 and V is TRBV3-1 (or the pseudogene TRBV3-2); 9 bases align to TRBD2. The CDR3 has 14 amino acids. Unmatched junction bases numbered 4, after V lost 4 bases and J lost 3 bases. The germline V gene encodes CDR1 LGHDT and CDR2 YNNKEL (reference sequence).

This sequence joins TRBV19 and TRBJ1-2; D unclear. V lost 5 bases to trimming and J lost 14 bases, with 24 bases between them. The CDR3 runs 14 residues. Germline-derived CDR1 and CDR2 are LNHDA and SQIVND (reference sequence). For the CDR3, the DNA is TGTGCCAGTAGTGGATTTCTATTGGCAGCGGGGTTGACCTTC. It codes for CASSGFLLAAGLTF.

CDR3 in DNA: TGTGCCAGCAGCCCGGGGGTATCTGGGGCCAACGTCCTGACTTTC. It encodes CASSPGVSGANVLTF. This chain connects TRBV3-1 (or the pseudogene TRBV3-2) to TRBJ2-6, with TRBD2 as a possible D gene (6 bases). Per the germline V gene, CDR1 is LGHDT and CDR2 is YNNKEL (reference sequence). This CDR3 contains 15 residues. Deletions cut 4 bases from V and 1 base from J, with 8 bases between.

CDR3 sequence reads: CASSIFRNSYEQYF. CDR3 DNA: TGTGCCAGCAGTATTTTCAGAAACTCCTACGAGCAGTACTTC. The rearrangement uses TRBV6-2 or TRBV6-3 and TRBJ2-7; D call uncertain. Germline CDR1 MNHEY, CDR2 SVGEGT. The CDR3 has 14 residues. The V end lost 5 bases, the J end lost 0 bases, and 11 bases lay between the germline ends.

The rearrangement uses TRBV19 and TRBJ2-1; perhaps TRBD1 as D (5 bases). Per the germline V gene, CDR1 is LNHDA and CDR2 is SQIVND (reference sequence). The CDR3 consists of 15 residues. Trimming removed 5 bases from V and 0 bases from J, with 11 bases in between. CDR3 DNA sequence: TGTGCCAGTAGTTTGACAGTCAGCTCCTACAATGAGCAGTTCTTC. Its translation: CASSLTVSSYNEQFF.

The genes are TRBV9 and TRBJ1-5, with a tentative D call TRBD1 (6 bases). The germline V gene encodes CDR1 SGDLS and CDR2 YYNGEE. This CDR3 is 13 amino acids long. V was cut by 3 bases and J by 8 bases, with 12 bases left in between. CDR3 sequence (DNA): TGTGCCAGCAGCGCCTTGGGGGCAGAGCCCCAGCATTTT. It yields the protein CASSALGAEPQHF.

V usage is TRBV24-1 and J usage is TRBJ2-2; a weak D match, TRBD2 (6 bases). The V gene lost 3 bases and the J gene lost 4 bases, with 11 bases spanning the gap. Germline V CDR1 and CDR2: KGHDR, SFDVKD. This CDR3 comprises 15 residues. Here the CDR3 reads CATSDPGGSTGELFF. CDR3 coding DNA: TGTGCCACCAGTGATCCTGGGGGGTCCACCGGGGAGCTGTTTTTT.

J is TRBJ2-3 and V is TRBV10-3, with TRBD1 matching over 9 bases. CDR3 size: 16 residues. In germline, CDR1 is ENHRY, CDR2 SYGVKD. With V trimmed by 8 bases and J by 6 bases, 15 bases remained unmatched. CDR3 loop: CAIGEPGTGYPDTQYF. The DNA of the CDR3 is TGTGCCATCGGCGAACCGGGGACAGGGTACCCGGATACGCAGTATTTT.

About this clone: The sample contains more than one DNA sequence encoding this CDR3. The rearrangement joins TRBV5-1 to TRBJ1-2; 7 nucleotides agree with TRBD1. CDR3 size: 14 residues. Germline trimming cut 4 bases from V and 4 bases from J; bases unmatched to any gene: 7. CDR1 SGHRS and CDR2 YFSETQ come from the germline V gene. CDR3 protein: CASSPPGGLYGYTF. The CDR3 DNA reads TGCGCCAGCAGCCCGCCAGGGGGTCTCTATGGCTACACCTTC.

V gene TRBV19 combines with J gene TRBJ1-1; TRBD1 aligns across 7 bases. The CDR3 has 15 amino acids. The V and J ends lost 4 bases and 0 bases, in that order; junction bases with no gene match: 5. Germline assignment: CDR1 LNHDA and CDR2 SQIVND (reference sequence). CDR3 protein: CASSTGTDMNTEAFF. CDR3 sequence (DNA): TGTGCCAGTAGTACGGGGACAGATATGAACACTGAAGCTTTCTTT.